One sample yielded the 22 T cell receptor beta chains listed below, sequenced in a study of T-cell memory formation after mild COVID-19. MiXCR, run by TCRdb on the 5' RACE reads, gives a single entry per CDR3 protein. This table holds about 560,000 distinct CDR3 sequences, around a sixth found once. The sample consisted of PBMCs or a T cell subset sorted from them (not recorded which). Receptors were obtained from an adult woman who had mild COVID-19 (a few samples of this study predate the infection). Cell type and time point are not known.

This clonotype has only a few counts. The chain uses TRBV7-9 and TRBJ1-2; possibly TRBD1 for D (6 bases). The CDR3 sequence is 14 residues long. Trimming took 4 bases from V and 2 from J, leaving 11 bases between them. Germline CDR1 SEHNR, CDR2 FQNEAQ (reference sequence). The CDR3 reads CASSSRGTNYGYTF. CDR3 DNA: TGTGCCAGCAGCTCCAGGGGAACAAACTATGGCTACACCTTC.

This clonotype was counted between two and nine times. The chain uses TRBV6-5 and TRBJ1-2, with 7 bases lining up with TRBD1. The CDR3 loop spans 14 amino acids. Trimming took 10 bases from V and 4 from J; bases not matched to a gene: 12. Germline values: CDR1 MNHEY, CDR2 SVGAGI. The CDR3 protein is CATTPTGVGYGYTF. The CDR3, as DNA: TGTGCCACCACGCCAACAGGGGTTGGCTATGGCTACACCTTC.

This clonotype was counted between two and nine times. The chain uses TRBV6-6 and TRBJ1-1, with a weak D call TRBD1 (5 bases). Between the trimmed V and J ends, which lost 3 bases and 6 bases, there was a span of 11 bases. The germline CDR1 and CDR2 sequences are MNHNY and SVGAGI (reference sequence). There are 13 residues in the CDR3. The CDR3 coding sequence is TGTGCCAGCAGTTATATGGGACGAGCTGAAGCTTTCTTT. It yields the protein CASSYMGRAEAFF.

This chain links TRBV29-1 with TRBJ2-7, with 8 bases that match TRBD1. Germline CDR1 reads SQVTM; CDR2 reads ANQGSEA. This CDR3 is built from 13 residues. The ends lost 6 bases at V and 1 base at J; junction bases unmatched: 5. The CDR3 DNA reads TGCAGCGTGGTGGACAGGGCGTCCTACGAGCAGTACTTC. Translating gives CSVVDRASYEQYF.

The chain joins TRBV5-1 to TRBJ1-6; D unclear. V was pared by 0 bases and J by 9 bases, with 10 bases between. CDR1 is SGHRS, CDR2 YFSETQ, per germline. The CDR3 is 14 amino acids. The CDR3 nucleotides read TGCGCCAGCAGCTTGGGGGAGGAGGCTTCACCCCTCCACTTT. The encoded protein is CASSLGEEASPLHF.

The sample holds many counts of this clonotype. The chain carries TRBV4-3 and TRBJ2-3, with a weak D call TRBD1 (6 bases). Trimming cost V 0 bases and J 2 bases, with 9 bases left between them. Germline values: CDR1 LGHNA, CDR2 YSLEER. This CDR3 has 15 residues. CDR3 sequence: CASSQEGHSTDTQYF. CDR3 DNA sequence: TGCGCCAGCAGCCAAGAGGGACATTCCACAGATACGCAGTATTTT.

This clonotype occurred a few times. The chain has TRBV20-1 and TRBJ2-5; 7 bases map to TRBD2. The germline V gene encodes CDR1 DFQATT and CDR2 SNEGSKA (reference sequence). The ends lost 0 bases at V and 4 bases at J; junction bases unmatched: 8. The CDR3 is made up of 15 amino acids. As DNA, the CDR3 is TGCAGTGCTAGAGAATGGGGCGGGAGCGGAGAGACCCAGTACTTC. As protein: CSAREWGGSGETQYF.

The chain employs TRBV7-6 and TRBJ2-1; 8 nucleotides line up with TRBD2. Germline lookup yields CDR1 SGHVS and CDR2 FNYEAQ. The CDR3 sequence is 13 residues long. With 5 bases clipped from V and 9 bases from J, the junction kept 6 bases outside the gene matches. CDR3 coding DNA: TGTGCCAGCAGCCCCTCACTAGCGGTTGAGCAGTTCTTC. Amino acids: CASSPSLAVEQFF.

V usage is TRBV7-9 and J usage is TRBJ2-2; TRBD1 might be the D (7 bases). CDR1 and CDR2 from the germline V gene are SEHNR and FQNEAQ (reference sequence). The V end lost 11 bases, the J end lost 4 bases, and 14 bases lay between the germline ends. CDR3 size: 13 residues. The DNA for the CDR3 is TGTGCCCAGCGGAGGGGGCCCACCGGGGAGCTGTTTTTT. It specifies CAQRRGPTGELFF.

At least ten counts were recorded for this clonotype. The chain employs TRBV7-3 and TRBJ2-2; D call uncertain. Germline assignment: CDR1 SGHTA and CDR2 FQGTGA. The V gene lost 5 bases and the J gene lost 0 bases, with 7 bases spanning the gap. This CDR3 has 14 residues. The CDR3 region has the DNA TGTGCCAGCAGCCAGCTTTCGAACACCGGGGAGCTGTTTTTT. Translated: CASSQLSNTGELFF.

CDR3 loop: CASSLNERTVSYEQYF. CDR3 nucleotides: TGTGCCAGCTCACTAAATGAAAGGACTGTATCCTACGAGCAGTACTTC. The J gene is TRBJ2-7, the V gene TRBV18, with TRBD2 as a possible D gene (5 bases). Trimming removed 4 bases from V and 1 base from J, with 17 bases in between. The CDR3 is made up of 16 amino acids. Germline CDR1 reads KGHSH; CDR2 reads LQKENI.

This chain uses TRBV5-1 with TRBJ2-2, with D perhaps TRBD2 (5 bases). This CDR3 has 16 amino acids. The ends were cut back, 9 bases at V and 2 bases at J, with 20 bases in the middle. Germline V lookup: CDR1 SGHRS, CDR2 YFSETQ. The CDR3 DNA reads as TGCGCCACCAAATCAGAGACTACCCTAAACACCGGGGAGCTGTTTTTT. Protein sequence: CATKSETTLNTGELFF.

The CDR3 DNA sequence: TGTGCCAGCAACCCGGGGAGAGGTGAGCAGTTCTTC. Amino acids: CASNPGRGEQFF. The rearrangement uses TRBV6-2 or TRBV6-3 and TRBJ2-1; possibly TRBD2 for D (5 bases). The CDR3 is 12 amino acids. Trimming shortened V by 7 bases and J by 9 bases, and 13 bases separated the two germline ends. The germline V gene encodes CDR1 MNHEY and CDR2 SVGEGT.

This chain uses TRBV7-3 with TRBJ1-1, with D unresolved. Trimming shortened V by 2 bases and J by 0 bases, and 7 bases separated the two germline ends. The CDR3 covers 14 residues. Germline V gene lookup returns CDR1 SGHTA and CDR2 FQGTGA. The CDR3 reads CASSLGVLNTEAFF. The CDR3 DNA reads TGTGCCAGCAGCTTAGGGGTTTTGAACACTGAAGCTTTCTTT.

This clonotype was observed once. This chain uses TRBV4-3 with TRBJ1-2; TRBD1 matches at 9 bases. The germline V gene encodes CDR1 LGHNA and CDR2 YSLEER. The CDR3 covers 14 residues. Losses at the gene ends were 4 bases for V and 14 bases for J; bases not matched to a gene: 14. The DNA of the CDR3 is TGCGCCAGCAGCCCGGGACAGGGCGGCGTTGGGAGGACCTTC. This encodes CASSPGQGGVGRTF.

This clonotype was detected a few times. The genes are TRBV12-3 or TRBV12-4 and TRBJ1-2, with TRBD1 identical over 8 bases. This CDR3 is 15 amino acids long. V lost 6 bases and J lost 1; bases outside the gene matches: 7. CDR3 protein: CASSLRTGINYGYTF. The CDR3 DNA follows: TGTGCCAGCAGCCTTCGGACAGGGATTAACTATGGCTACACCTTC.

The chain links TRBV9 to TRBJ2-3; 10 bases map to TRBD2. With V trimmed by 0 bases and J by 6 bases, 10 bases remained unmatched. The germline CDR1 and CDR2 sequences are SGDLS and YYNGEE. The CDR3 has 17 residues. The CDR3 region has the DNA TGTGCCAGCAGCGTAGGGGGGCTAGCGGGAGCAGCTGATACGCAGTATTTT. Translating gives CASSVGGLAGAADTQYF.

This clonotype was recorded at least ten times. The J gene is TRBJ2-5, the V gene TRBV24-1; D is possibly TRBD2 (5 bases). Trimming pared 5 bases from V and 5 bases from J, leaving 17 bases between. This CDR3 contains 15 residues. Germline values: CDR1 KGHDR, CDR2 SFDVKD. CDR3 DNA: TGTGCCACCAGTGTATCACTAGGGCATCGGGAGACCCAGTACTTC. This translates into CATSVSLGHRETQYF.

In this sample, this clonotype turned up a few times. This chain uses TRBV14 with TRBJ2-1, with 7 bases fitting TRBD2. Germline values: CDR1 SGHDN, CDR2 FVKESK. V shed 4 bases, J shed 3 bases, and the junction held 3 bases outside the gene matches. The CDR3 consists of 14 residues. CDR3 region: CASSPSGYYNEQFF. The CDR3 bases are TGTGCCAGCAGCCCTAGCGGTTACTACAATGAGCAGTTCTTC.

This clonotype showed up just a few times. J is TRBJ1-1 and V is TRBV4-1; 9 bases map to TRBD1. CDR1 is MGHRA, CDR2 YSYEKL, per germline. The CDR3 extends over 18 amino acids. The ends lost 3 bases at V and 1 base at J; junction bases unmatched: 12. This chain's CDR3 is CASSHLRGQGGENTEAFF. DNA of the CDR3: TGCGCCAGCAGCCACCTCAGGGGACAGGGAGGGGAGAACACTGAAGCTTTCTTT.

This clonotype was counted a few times. The rearrangement uses TRBV7-3 and TRBJ2-3; D might be TRBD2 (5 bases). V dropped 4 bases and J dropped 4 bases, with 12 bases sitting between them. The CDR3 spans 14 residues. Germline CDR1 reads SGHTA; CDR2 reads FQGTGA. The CDR3 DNA sequence: TGTGCCAGCAGCTCCGGACTCAACTCAGATACGCAGTATTTT. Protein sequence: CASSSGLNSDTQYF.

In this sample, this clonotype turned up many times. The gene calls are TRBV29-1 and TRBJ2-3; D is undetermined. From germline, CDR1 is SQVTM and CDR2 ANQGSEA. CDR3 length: 13 amino acids. V lost 3 bases, J lost 1 base, and 8 bases lay in between. As DNA, the CDR3 is TGCAGCGTTGATCCTGGGGGCACAGATACGCAGTATTTT. As protein: CSVDPGGTDTQYF.